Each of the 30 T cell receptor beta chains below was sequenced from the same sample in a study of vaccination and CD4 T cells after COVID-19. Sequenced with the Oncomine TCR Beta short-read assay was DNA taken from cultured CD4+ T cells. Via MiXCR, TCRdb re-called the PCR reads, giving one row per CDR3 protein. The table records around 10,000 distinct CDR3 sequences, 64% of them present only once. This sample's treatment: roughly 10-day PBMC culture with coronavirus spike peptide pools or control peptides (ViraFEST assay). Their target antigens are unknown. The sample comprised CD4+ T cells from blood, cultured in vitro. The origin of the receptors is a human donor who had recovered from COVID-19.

This CDR3 reads CASSHIRQFDYGYTF. CDR3 nucleotide sequence: TGTGCCAGCAGCCACATCCGACAATTTGACTATGGCTACACCTTC. This rearrangement joins TRBV12-3 or TRBV12-4 to TRBJ1-2; D ambiguous. CDR3 length: 15 amino acids. The ends were cut back, 6 bases at V and 3 bases at J, with 17 bases in the middle.

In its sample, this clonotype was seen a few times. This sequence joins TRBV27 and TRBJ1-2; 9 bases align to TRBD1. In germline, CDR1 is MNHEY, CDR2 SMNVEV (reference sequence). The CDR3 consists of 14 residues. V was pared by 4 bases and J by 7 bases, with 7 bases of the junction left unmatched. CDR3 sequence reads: CASSSGQGKGGYTF. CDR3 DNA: TGTGCCAGCAGTTCCGGACAGGGGAAGGGTGGCTACACCTTC.

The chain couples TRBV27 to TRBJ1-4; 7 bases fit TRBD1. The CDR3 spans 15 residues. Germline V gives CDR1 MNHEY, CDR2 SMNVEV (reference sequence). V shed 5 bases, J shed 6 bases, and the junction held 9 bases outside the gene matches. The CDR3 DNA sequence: TGTGCCAGCAGTCAATCATACAGGGGCTATGAAAAACTGTTTTTT. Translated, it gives CASSQSYRGYEKLFF.

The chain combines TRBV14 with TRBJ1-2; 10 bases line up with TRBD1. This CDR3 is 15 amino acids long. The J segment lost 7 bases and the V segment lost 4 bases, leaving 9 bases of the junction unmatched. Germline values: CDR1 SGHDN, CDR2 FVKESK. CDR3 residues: CASSRRQGAMSGYTF. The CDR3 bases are TGTGCCAGCAGCCGAAGACAGGGGGCGATGAGTGGCTACACCTTC. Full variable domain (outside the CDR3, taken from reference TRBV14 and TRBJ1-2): EAGVTQFPSHSVIEKGQTVTLRCDPISGHDNLYWYRRVMGKEIKFLLHFVKESKQDESGMPNNRFLAERTGGTYSTLKVQPAELEDSGVYFCASSRRQGAMSGYTFGSGTRLTVV.

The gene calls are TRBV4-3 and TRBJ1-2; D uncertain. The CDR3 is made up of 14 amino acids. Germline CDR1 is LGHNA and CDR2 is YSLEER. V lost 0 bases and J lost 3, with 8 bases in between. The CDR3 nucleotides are TGCGCCAGCAGCCAAGAGAAGGATTACTATGGCTACACCTTC. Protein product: CASSQEKDYYGYTF.

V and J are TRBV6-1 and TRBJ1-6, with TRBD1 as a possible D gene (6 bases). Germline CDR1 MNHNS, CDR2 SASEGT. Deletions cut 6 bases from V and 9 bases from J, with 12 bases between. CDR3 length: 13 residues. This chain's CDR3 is CASRSTGSSPLHF. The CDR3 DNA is TGTGCCAGCAGGAGTACAGGGAGTTCACCCCTCCACTTT.

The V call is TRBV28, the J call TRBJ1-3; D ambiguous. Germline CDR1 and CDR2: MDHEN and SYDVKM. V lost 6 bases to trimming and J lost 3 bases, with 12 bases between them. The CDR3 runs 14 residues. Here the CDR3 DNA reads TGTGCCAGCAGCCCGGCTATAAGTGGAAACACCATATATTTT. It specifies CASSPAISGNTIYF.

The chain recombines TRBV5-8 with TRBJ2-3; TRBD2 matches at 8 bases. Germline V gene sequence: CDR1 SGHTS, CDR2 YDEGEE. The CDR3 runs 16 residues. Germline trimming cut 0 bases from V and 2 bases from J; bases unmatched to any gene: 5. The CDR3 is CASSLDAGGFTDTQYF. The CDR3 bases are TGTGCCAGCAGCTTGGATGCGGGGGGCTTCACAGATACGCAGTATTTT.

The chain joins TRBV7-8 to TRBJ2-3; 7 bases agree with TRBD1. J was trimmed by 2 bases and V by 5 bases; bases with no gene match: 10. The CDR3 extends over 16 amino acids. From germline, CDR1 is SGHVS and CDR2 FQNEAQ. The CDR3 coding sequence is TGTGCCAGCAGCAAAACCCCCGGGACAGACACAGATACGCAGTATTTT. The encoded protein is CASSKTPGTDTDTQYF.

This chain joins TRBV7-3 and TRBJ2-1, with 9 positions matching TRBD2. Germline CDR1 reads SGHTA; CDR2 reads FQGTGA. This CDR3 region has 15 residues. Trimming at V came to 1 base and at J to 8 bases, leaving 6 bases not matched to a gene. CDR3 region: CASSLSGRALDEQFF. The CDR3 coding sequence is TGTGCCAGCAGCTTAAGCGGGAGGGCCCTCGATGAGCAGTTCTTC.

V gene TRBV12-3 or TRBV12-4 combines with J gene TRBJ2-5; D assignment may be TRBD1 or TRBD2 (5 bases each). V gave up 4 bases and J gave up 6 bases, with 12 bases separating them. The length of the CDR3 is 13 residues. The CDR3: CASSSGTGKTQYF. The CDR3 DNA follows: TGTGCCAGCAGTTCCGGGACGGGGAAGACCCAGTACTTC.

The CDR3 DNA reads as TGTGCCAGCAGCTCCGGGAGACTCTCTGGAAACACCATATATTTT. This codes for CASSSGRLSGNTIYF. The chain recombines TRBV6-2 or TRBV6-3 with TRBJ1-3; D is ambiguous. Germline CDR1 is MNHEY and CDR2 is SVGEGT. This CDR3 comprises 15 residues. V lost 6 bases and J lost 0, with 12 bases in between.

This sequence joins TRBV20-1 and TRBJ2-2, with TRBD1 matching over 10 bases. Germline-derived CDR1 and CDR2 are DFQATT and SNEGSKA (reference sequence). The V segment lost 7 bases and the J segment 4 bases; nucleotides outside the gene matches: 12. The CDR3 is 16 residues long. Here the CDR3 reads CSVNRDRGPFTGELFF. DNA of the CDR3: TGCAGTGTCAACCGGGACAGGGGCCCATTCACCGGGGAGCTGTTTTTT.

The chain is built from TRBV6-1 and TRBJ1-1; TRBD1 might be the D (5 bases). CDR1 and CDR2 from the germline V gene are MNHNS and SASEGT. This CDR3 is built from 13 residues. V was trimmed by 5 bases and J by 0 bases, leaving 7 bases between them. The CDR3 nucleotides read TGTGCCAGCAGTCGGGGGTTGAACACTGAAGCTTTCTTT. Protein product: CASSRGLNTEAFF.

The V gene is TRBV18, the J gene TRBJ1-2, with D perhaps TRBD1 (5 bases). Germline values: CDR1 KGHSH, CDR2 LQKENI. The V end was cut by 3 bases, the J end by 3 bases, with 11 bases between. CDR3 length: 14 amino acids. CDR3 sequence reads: CASSPRRGDYGYTF. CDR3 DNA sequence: TGTGCCAGCTCACCGAGAAGGGGCGACTATGGCTACACCTTC.

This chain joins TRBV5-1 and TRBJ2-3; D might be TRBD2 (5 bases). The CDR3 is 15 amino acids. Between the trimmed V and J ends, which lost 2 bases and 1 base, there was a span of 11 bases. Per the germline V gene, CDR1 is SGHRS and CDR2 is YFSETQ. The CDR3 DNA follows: TGCGCCAGCAGCTTCGGGCTAGCTGGCACAGATACGCAGTATTTT. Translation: CASSFGLAGTDTQYF.

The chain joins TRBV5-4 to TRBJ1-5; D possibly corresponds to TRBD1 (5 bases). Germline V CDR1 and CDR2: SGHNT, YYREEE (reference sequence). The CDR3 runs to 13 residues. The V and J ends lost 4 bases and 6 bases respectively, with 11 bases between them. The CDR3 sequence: CASSPAGGQPQHF. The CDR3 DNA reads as TGTGCCAGCAGCCCCGCGGGGGGTCAGCCCCAGCATTTT.

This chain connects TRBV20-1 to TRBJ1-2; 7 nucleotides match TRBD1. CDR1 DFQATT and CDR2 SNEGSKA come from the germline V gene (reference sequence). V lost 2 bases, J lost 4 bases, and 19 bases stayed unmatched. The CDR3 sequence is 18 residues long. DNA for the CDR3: TGCAGTGCTAGACCTTTGGCGGCAGGGGGACCCCGTAGCTATGGCTACACCTTC. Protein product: CSARPLAAGGPRSYGYTF.

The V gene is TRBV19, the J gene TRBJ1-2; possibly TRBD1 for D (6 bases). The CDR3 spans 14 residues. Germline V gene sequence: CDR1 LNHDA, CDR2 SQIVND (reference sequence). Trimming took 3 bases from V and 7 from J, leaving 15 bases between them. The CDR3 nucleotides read TGTGCCAGTAGTATTCAGTCAGGGGTGTCTGGCTACACCTTC. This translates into CASSIQSGVSGYTF.

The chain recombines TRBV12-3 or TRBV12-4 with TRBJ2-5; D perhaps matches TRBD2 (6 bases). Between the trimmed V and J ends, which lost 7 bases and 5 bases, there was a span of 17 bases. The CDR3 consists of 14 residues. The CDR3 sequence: CASTDYLAPETQYF. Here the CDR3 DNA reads TGTGCCAGCACCGATTATCTAGCGCCGGAGACCCAGTACTTC.

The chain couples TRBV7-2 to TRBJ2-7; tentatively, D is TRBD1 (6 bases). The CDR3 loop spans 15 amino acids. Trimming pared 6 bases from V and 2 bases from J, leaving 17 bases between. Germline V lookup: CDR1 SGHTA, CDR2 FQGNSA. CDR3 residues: CASRAQGLGPYEQYF. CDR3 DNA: TGTGCCAGCAGGGCACAGGGATTAGGACCCTACGAGCAGTACTTC.

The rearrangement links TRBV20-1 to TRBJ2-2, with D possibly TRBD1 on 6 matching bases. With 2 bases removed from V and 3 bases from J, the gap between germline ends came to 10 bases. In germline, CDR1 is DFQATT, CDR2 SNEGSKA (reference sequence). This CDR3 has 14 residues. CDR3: CSARQGIDTGELFF. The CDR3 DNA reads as TGCAGTGCTAGACAGGGGATTGACACCGGGGAGCTGTTTTTT.

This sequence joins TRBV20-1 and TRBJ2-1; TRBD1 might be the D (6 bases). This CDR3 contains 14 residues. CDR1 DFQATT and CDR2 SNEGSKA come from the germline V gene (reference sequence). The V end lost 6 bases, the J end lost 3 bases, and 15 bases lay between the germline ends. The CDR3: CSAQGQGIYNEQFF. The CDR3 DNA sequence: TGCAGTGCCCAGGGGCAGGGCATCTACAATGAGCAGTTCTTC.

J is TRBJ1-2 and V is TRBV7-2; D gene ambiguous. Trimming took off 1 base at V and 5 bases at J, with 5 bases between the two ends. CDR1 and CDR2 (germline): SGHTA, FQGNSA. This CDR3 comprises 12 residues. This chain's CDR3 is CASSLGGYGYTF. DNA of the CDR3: TGTGCCAGCAGCTTAGGAGGGTATGGCTACACCTTC.

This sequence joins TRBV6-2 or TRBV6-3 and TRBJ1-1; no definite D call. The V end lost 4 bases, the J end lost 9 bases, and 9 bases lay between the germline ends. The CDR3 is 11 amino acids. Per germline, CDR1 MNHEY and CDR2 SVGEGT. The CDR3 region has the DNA TGTGCCAGCAGTTGGAACAGTCAAGCTTTCTTT. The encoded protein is CASSWNSQAFF.

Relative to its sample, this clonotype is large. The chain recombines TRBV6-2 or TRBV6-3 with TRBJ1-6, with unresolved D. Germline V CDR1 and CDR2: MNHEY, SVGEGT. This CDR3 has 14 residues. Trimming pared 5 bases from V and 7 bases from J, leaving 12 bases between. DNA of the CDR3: TGTGCCAGCAGTGTTCCGAACGGCAATTCACCCCTCCACTTT. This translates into CASSVPNGNSPLHF.

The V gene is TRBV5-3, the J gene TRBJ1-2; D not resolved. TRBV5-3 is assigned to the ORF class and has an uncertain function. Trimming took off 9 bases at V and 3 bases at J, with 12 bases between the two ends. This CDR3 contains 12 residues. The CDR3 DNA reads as TGTGCCACCCCGAGGCGGGACTATGGCTACACCTTC. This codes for CATPRRDYGYTF.

The CDR3 DNA reads TGTGCCAGCAGTTATACTCAAGGGGCCGAAGCTTTCTTT. It yields the protein CASSYTQGAEAFF. The chain combines TRBV6-2 or TRBV6-3 with TRBJ1-1, with D possibly being TRBD1 (5 bases). V dropped 3 bases and J dropped 8 bases, with 13 bases sitting between them. From germline, CDR1 is MNHEY and CDR2 SVGEGT. This CDR3 has 13 residues.

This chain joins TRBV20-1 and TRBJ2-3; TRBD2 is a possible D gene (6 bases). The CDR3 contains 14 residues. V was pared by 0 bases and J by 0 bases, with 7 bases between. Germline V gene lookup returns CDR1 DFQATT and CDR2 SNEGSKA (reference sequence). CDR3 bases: TGCAGTGCTAGAGAAGGAGGGAGCACAGATACGCAGTATTTT. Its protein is CSAREGGSTDTQYF.

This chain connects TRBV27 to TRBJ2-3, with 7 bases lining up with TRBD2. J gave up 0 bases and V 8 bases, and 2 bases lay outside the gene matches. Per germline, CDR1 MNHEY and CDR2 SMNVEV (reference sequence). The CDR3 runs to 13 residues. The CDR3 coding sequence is TGTGCCAGCTCTAGCGGTAGCACAGATACGCAGTATTTT. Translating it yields CASSSGSTDTQYF.